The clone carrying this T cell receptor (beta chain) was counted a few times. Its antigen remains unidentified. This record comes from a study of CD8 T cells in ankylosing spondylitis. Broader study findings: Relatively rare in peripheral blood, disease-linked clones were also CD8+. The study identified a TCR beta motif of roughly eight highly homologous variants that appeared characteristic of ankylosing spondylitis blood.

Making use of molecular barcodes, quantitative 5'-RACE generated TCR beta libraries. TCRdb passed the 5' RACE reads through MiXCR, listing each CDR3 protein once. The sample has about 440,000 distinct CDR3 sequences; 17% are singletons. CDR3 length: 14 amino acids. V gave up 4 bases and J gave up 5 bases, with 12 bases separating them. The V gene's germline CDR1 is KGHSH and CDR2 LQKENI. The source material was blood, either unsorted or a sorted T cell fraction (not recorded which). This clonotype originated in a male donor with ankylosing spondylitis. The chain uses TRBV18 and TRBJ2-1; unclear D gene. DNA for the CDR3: TGTGCCAGCTCACAACTTATCTTGGACAATGAGCAGTTCTTC. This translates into CASSQLILDNEQFF.